Shown below are 23 T cell receptor beta chains from a single sample sequenced in a study of blood T cells in healthy people across ages. Primed by a sample-barcoded 5' primer and a J-beta primer mix, a second PCR proceeded for about 6 to 12 cycles. In TCRdb, the 5' RACE reads were re-called with MiXCR into one record per CDR3 protein. The sample gives some 1.4 million distinct CDR3 sequences, about 40% of which show up once; roughly 7.9% is in the top ten. The sequenced sample was blood. These receptors were obtained from a woman younger than 35 in good health.

This clonotype has just one count. The chain employs TRBV5-6 and TRBJ1-1; D is uncertain. The CDR3 totals 16 residues. The V end was cut by 0 bases, the J end by 0 bases, with 12 bases between. Germline CDR1 reads SGHDT; CDR2 reads YYEEEE. In nucleotides, the CDR3 is TGTGCCAGCAGCTTGGCCTGGACGGACTTGAACACTGAAGCTTTCTTT. Its translation: CASSLAWTDLNTEAFF.

CDR3 nucleotide sequence: TGTGCCAGCAGCCAGGACCACGGGGCAGGCGGCTACACCTTC. Protein: CASSQDHGAGGYTF. The genes are TRBV3-1 and TRBJ1-2, with TRBD1 as a possible D gene (5 bases). Trimming stripped 3 bases from V and 8 bases from J, with 16 bases between. This CDR3 is built from 14 residues. In germline, CDR1 is LGHDT, CDR2 YNNKEL (reference sequence).

The rearrangement links TRBV3-1 to TRBJ1-1; 7 nucleotides agree with TRBD1. CDR3 length: 15 residues. Germline V gene data show CDR1 as LGHDT and CDR2 as YNNKEL (reference sequence). The ends lost 4 bases at V and 3 bases at J; junction bases unmatched: 8. The CDR3 DNA sequence: TGTGCCAGCAGCCCACCCAGGGGGAGGGACACTGAAGCTTTCTTT. Protein: CASSPPRGRDTEAFF.

As concerns this clonotype: One end of the junction does not line up with germline, which may come from a read error. The chain's CDR3 is CGARRLAETRETQYF. CDR3 sequence (DNA): TGCGGTGCTAGAAGGCTAGCGGAGACCCGAGAGACCCAGTACTTC. The genes are TRBV20-1 and TRBJ2-5, with 7 positions matching TRBD2. In germline, CDR1 is DFQATT, CDR2 SNEGSKA (reference sequence). CDR3 size: 15 residues.

This clonotype turned up a few times. The chain couples TRBV6-1 to TRBJ2-7; D might be TRBD1 (6 bases). In germline, CDR1 is MNHNS, CDR2 SASEGT. V was clipped by 7 bases and J by 0 bases, with 28 bases between them. The CDR3 length is 19 residues. CDR3 sequence (DNA): TGTGCCAGCACCCACGTTACGTCGGGGACACCAGATTACTCCTACGAGCAGTACTTC. Translating gives CASTHVTSGTPDYSYEQYF.

The CDR3 DNA reads TGTGCCAGCAGTTTTGCCCCAGGGACGAGCGTCGGGGAGCTGTTTTTT. Its protein product is CASSFAPGTSVGELFF. The chain combines TRBV6-5 with TRBJ2-2; D may be TRBD1 or TRBD2 (5 bases each). The CDR3 is made up of 16 amino acids. Germline V CDR1 and CDR2: MNHEY, SVGAGI. The ends were cut back, 4 bases at V and 7 bases at J, with 19 bases in the middle.

This clonotype was detected only a few times. The chain's CDR3 is CASSEFYDPNEQYF. The CDR3 DNA is TGTGCCAGCAGTGAATTTTACGACCCGAACGAGCAGTACTTC. The chain carries TRBV25-1 and TRBJ2-7; D ambiguous. CDR1 is MGHDK and CDR2 is SYGVNS in the germline V gene. The ends were cut back, 1 base at V and 5 bases at J, with 12 bases in the middle. This CDR3 region has 14 residues.

Points on this clonotype: The junction departs from germline at one end; a sequencing error may be responsible. The V gene is TRBV3-1, the J gene TRBJ2-7, with a tentative D call TRBD2 (5 bases). Germline assignment: CDR1 LGHDT and CDR2 YNNKEL (reference sequence). The CDR3 runs 16 residues. CDR3 amino acids: CASSQEGKLGPYKQYF. CDR3 nucleotide sequence: TGTGCCAGCAGCCAAGAGGGAAAACTAGGTCCCTACAAGCAGTACTTC.

Remarks on this clonotype: A junction end diverges from the germline sequence, so it may reflect a read error. The chain couples TRBV7-3 to TRBJ1-6; D might be TRBD1 (5 bases). CDR3 length: 14 residues. Germline V gene sequence: CDR1 SGHTA, CDR2 FQGTGA. The CDR3 DNA reads TGTGCCAGCAGCAAGGACGGGACTGAGTCACCCCCCCACTTT. It specifies CASSKDGTESPPHF. Based on the CDR3 plus reference TRBV7-3 and TRBJ1-6, the full variable domain is GAGVSQTPSNKVTEKGKYVELRCDPISGHTALYWYRQSLGQGPEFLIYFQGTGAADDSGLPNDRFFAVRPEGSVSTLKIQRTERGDSAVYLCASSKDGTESPPHFGNGTRLTVT.

The gene calls are TRBV29-1 and TRBJ1-2, with TRBD1 matching 8 bases. The germline gives CDR1 SQVTM, CDR2 ANQGSEA. The length of the CDR3 is 13 residues. The V gene end was trimmed by 7 bases and the J gene end by 7 bases; junction bases not matched to a gene: 11. DNA for the CDR3: TGCAGCGCATCGGTATATGACAGGGGTGGCTACACCTTC. As protein: CSASVYDRGGYTF.

This clonotype was found a few times. Germline is not matched at one junction end, which may reflect a read error. This chain connects TRBV14 to TRBJ1-2, with D perhaps matching TRBD1 (5 bases). The germline V gene has CDR1 SGHDN and CDR2 FVKESK. The CDR3 contains 14 residues. The CDR3 DNA sequence: TGTGCCAGCAGCCTCGGGACGGCTAAGTATGGCTACACCTTC. As protein: CASSLGTAKYGYTF. The whole variable domain, remainder taken from reference TRBV14 and TRBJ1-2, is EAGVTQFPSHSVIEKGQTVTLRCDPISGHDNLYWYRRVMGKEIKFLLHFVKESKQDESGMPNNRFLAERTGGTYSTLKVQPAELEDSGVYFCASSLGTAKYGYTFGSGTRLTVV.

The V call is TRBV20-1, the J call TRBJ2-4, with 9 bases that match TRBD1. CDR1 is DFQATT, CDR2 SNEGSKA, per germline (reference sequence). The CDR3 length is 14 residues. Losses at the gene ends were 3 bases for V and 13 bases for J; bases not matched to a gene: 13. CDR3 amino acids: CSASTQGAGWEQYF. DNA of the CDR3: TGCAGTGCTAGCACACAGGGGGCGGGGTGGGAGCAGTACTTC.

The chain carries TRBV28 and TRBJ2-7; 9 bases are a match to TRBD1. CDR1 and CDR2 from the germline V gene are MDHEN and SYDVKM. V lost 8 bases, J lost 2 bases, and 7 bases stayed unmatched. The CDR3 length is 14 residues. In nucleotides, the CDR3 is TGTGCCAGCCACACAGGGGGCCTTACCTACGAGCAGTACTTC. Translation gives CASHTGGLTYEQYF.

This clonotype was seen only a few times. The chain employs TRBV25-1 and TRBJ2-7, with 10 bases matching TRBD2. The CDR3 runs 16 residues. The V gene end was trimmed by 6 bases and the J gene end by 7 bases; junction bases not matched to a gene: 15. In germline, CDR1 is MGHDK, CDR2 SYGVNS. CDR3 protein: CASSKFGASGSYEQYF. The CDR3, as DNA: TGTGCCAGCAGCAAATTCGGGGCTAGCGGGAGCTATGAGCAGTACTTC.

This chain uses TRBV6-1 with TRBJ2-3, with D possibly being TRBD1 (6 bases). V lost 8 bases and J lost 1, with 13 bases in between. The CDR3 is 14 amino acids. CDR1 MNHNS and CDR2 SASEGT come from the germline V gene. Here the CDR3 reads CASHREVGTDTQYF. The CDR3 DNA reads TGTGCCAGCCACAGGGAAGTAGGCACAGATACGCAGTATTTT.

V usage is TRBV19 and J usage is TRBJ1-5; maybe TRBD1 (5 bases). The CDR3 totals 13 residues. The V gene's germline CDR1 is LNHDA and CDR2 SQIVND (reference sequence). The germline V and J ends were trimmed by 7 bases and 3 bases, with 10 bases remaining between them. The CDR3 protein is CASKYRPNQPQHF. DNA for the CDR3: TGTGCCAGTAAGTACAGGCCCAATCAGCCCCAGCATTTT.

Remarks on this clonotype: A clone one base away is much larger, so this may be a read error. This chain links TRBV6-6 with TRBJ1-2, with a tentative D call TRBD1 (5 bases). Germline CDR1 MNHNY, CDR2 SVGAGI (reference sequence). This CDR3 region has 15 residues. V was trimmed by 6 bases and J by 7 bases, leaving 21 bases between them. The chain's CDR3 is CASSLSTGAGSGYTF. The CDR3 region has the DNA TGTGCCAGCAGCCTCTCTACCGGGGCAGGGTCTGGCTACACCTTC.

This clonotype was observed a handful of times. The DNA of the CDR3 is TGTGCCATCAGTGAGTCTACAGGGGGGGAGCCCCTCTATGGCTACACCTTC. Encoded protein: CAISESTGGEPLYGYTF. This chain connects TRBV10-3 to TRBJ1-2, with 8 bases identical to TRBD1. The CDR3 is made up of 17 amino acids. V shed 0 bases, J shed 4 bases, and the junction held 10 bases outside the gene matches. The V gene's germline CDR1 is ENHRY and CDR2 SYGVKD.

In its sample, this clonotype was seen a few times. The chain recombines TRBV29-1 with TRBJ2-1, with TRBD1 matching 10 bases. Germline V CDR1 and CDR2: SQVTM, ANQGSEA. This CDR3 spans 14 amino acids. V shed 7 bases and J 7 bases; nucleotides not matched to a gene: 10. For the CDR3, the DNA is TGCAGCGGCGACAGGGGGCGCCCCCGTAATGAGCAGTTCTTC. Translating gives CSGDRGRPRNEQFF.

This rearrangement joins TRBV6-5 to TRBJ2-2, with a weak D call TRBD2 (6 bases). Per germline, CDR1 MNHEY and CDR2 SVGAGI. With 7 bases removed from V and 5 bases from J, the gap between germline ends came to 17 bases. The CDR3 loop spans 15 amino acids. The CDR3 bases are TGTGCCAGCACCAAAGGGAGGTACATTACCGGGGAGCTGTTTTTT. Translating it yields CASTKGRYITGELFF.

The chain has TRBV20-1 and TRBJ2-5; 8 bases are a match to TRBD2. Per germline, CDR1 DFQATT and CDR2 SNEGSKA (reference sequence). Trimming took 5 bases from V and 3 from J; bases not matched to a gene: 2. The CDR3 length is 12 residues. The CDR3 here is CSAVAGKETQYF. The CDR3 bases are TGCAGTGCTGTAGCGGGAAAAGAGACCCAGTACTTC.

This clonotype was detected ten times or more. The rearrangement uses TRBV4-1 and TRBJ2-3; 9 bases map to TRBD2. CDR1 is MGHRA, CDR2 YSYEKL, per germline. V was clipped by 2 bases and J by 1 base; unmatched bases: 4. The CDR3 runs to 16 residues. CDR3 bases: TGCGCCAGCAGCCAACTTACTAGCGGGCGCACAGATACGCAGTATTTT. It codes for CASSQLTSGRTDTQYF.

In this sample, this clonotype turned up a few times. This chain links TRBV6-6 with TRBJ2-1; 8 bases map to TRBD2. Matching the DNA end better, TRBJ2-7 makes the J call doubtful. This CDR3 spans 15 amino acids. Germline V gives CDR1 MNHNY, CDR2 SVGAGI (reference sequence). This CDR3 reads CASSYLRGGRNEQYF. DNA of the CDR3: TGTGCCAGCAGTTACCTCCGGGGGGGCCGCAATGAGCAGTACTTC.